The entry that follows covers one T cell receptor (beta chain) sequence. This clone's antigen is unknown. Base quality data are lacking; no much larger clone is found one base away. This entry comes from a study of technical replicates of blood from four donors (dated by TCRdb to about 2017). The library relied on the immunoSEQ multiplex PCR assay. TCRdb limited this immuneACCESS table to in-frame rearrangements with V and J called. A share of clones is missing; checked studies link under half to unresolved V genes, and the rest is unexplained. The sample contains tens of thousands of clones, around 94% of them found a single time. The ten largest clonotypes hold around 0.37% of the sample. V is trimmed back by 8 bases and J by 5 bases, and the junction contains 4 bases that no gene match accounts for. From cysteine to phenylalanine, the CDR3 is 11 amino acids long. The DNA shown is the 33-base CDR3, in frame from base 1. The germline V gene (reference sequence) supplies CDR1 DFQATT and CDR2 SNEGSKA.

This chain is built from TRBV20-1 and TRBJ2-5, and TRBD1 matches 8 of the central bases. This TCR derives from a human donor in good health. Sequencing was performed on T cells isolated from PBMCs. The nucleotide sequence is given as TGCAGTTCCAGGGGGCCGGAGACCCAGTACTTC. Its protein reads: CSSRGPETQYF.